The next 14 T cell receptor beta chains were all read from a single sample in a study of naive and memory T cell subsets. Amplification of ligated cDNA took four PCR rounds with SP2 and nested alpha and beta constant primers. TCRdb reprocessed the UMI-ligation and nested PCR reads via MiXCR and lists one record per CDR3 protein. The sample consists of 11,000 to 15,000 distinct CDR3 sequences, roughly 5% of them appearing once. Treatment noted: skin biopsy from PPD injection site in Mantoux-positive individual. A UMI-containing oligonucleotide was joined by 3' ligation to the TCR cDNA template. Sample: skin, taken from a tuberculin skin test site. These receptors were taken from an adult in good health.

Notes on this clonotype: A much larger clone differs by one base, so this may be a read error. The chain is built from TRBV6-2 or TRBV6-3 and TRBJ2-7; D gene ambiguous. CDR3 length: 13 residues. The germline V gene has CDR1 MNHEY and CDR2 SVGEGT. Trimming removed 0 bases at V and 7 bases at J, with 10 bases between. CDR3 bases: TGTGCCAGCAGTTACTCGATTAGACGGGAGCAGTACTTC. Translating it yields CASSYSIRREQYF.

This clonotype was counted many times. The genes are TRBV29-1 and TRBJ1-4; D is uncertain. CDR1 is SQVTM, CDR2 ANQGSEA, per germline. Trimming left V 0 bases short and J 8 bases short, with 7 bases between. The CDR3 runs 12 residues. The CDR3 sequence is CSVEDGGEKLFF. The CDR3 DNA sequence: TGCAGCGTTGAAGATGGAGGCGAAAAACTGTTTTTT.

This clonotype has ten or more counts. The J gene is TRBJ2-2, the V gene TRBV4-3, with D unclear. Per the germline V gene, CDR1 is LGHNA and CDR2 is YSLEER. The CDR3 runs to 14 residues. The ends were cut back, 4 bases at V and 1 base at J, with 7 bases in the middle. The CDR3, as DNA: TGCGCCAGCAGCCCACAGCGGAACACCGGGGAGCTGTTTTTT. Translation gives CASSPQRNTGELFF.

This clonotype has at least ten counts. The chain has TRBV2 and TRBJ1-1; 7 nucleotides align to TRBD1. The V gene end was trimmed by 6 bases and the J gene end by 5 bases; junction bases not matched to a gene: 6. Germline V lookup: CDR1 SNHLY, CDR2 FYNNEI. The CDR3 sequence is 13 residues long. CDR3 sequence reads: CASSGTARTEAFF. For the CDR3, the DNA is TGTGCCAGCAGCGGGACAGCCCGGACTGAAGCTTTCTTT.

This clonotype was detected many times. The gene calls are TRBV3-1 and TRBJ2-5; D gene ambiguous. Trimming left V 2 bases short and J 2 bases short, with 12 bases between. The length of the CDR3 is 15 residues. Germline V lookup: CDR1 LGHDT, CDR2 YNNKEL (reference sequence). CDR3 in amino acids: CASSQRARRQETQYF. CDR3 nucleotide sequence: TGTGCCAGCAGCCAAAGGGCGCGCAGGCAAGAGACCCAGTACTTC.

This clonotype occurred many times. The J gene is TRBJ2-1, the V gene TRBV29-1, with TRBD1 matching 8 bases. The junction had 6 bases not matched to a gene; V was cut back by 7 bases and J by 7 bases. This CDR3 region has 12 residues. Germline V gene lookup returns CDR1 SQVTM and CDR2 ANQGSEA. The CDR3 here is CSAYTGGNEQFF. The CDR3 nucleotides read TGCAGCGCCTACACAGGGGGAAATGAGCAGTTCTTC.

This clonotype was detected a few times. The rearrangement links TRBV19 to TRBJ1-1, with no clear D. The V gene lost 3 bases and the J gene lost 3 bases, with 11 bases spanning the gap. The CDR3 runs to 14 residues. Germline CDR1 reads LNHDA; CDR2 reads SQIVND (reference sequence). The CDR3 region has the DNA TGTGCCAGTAGTATGTTCGGCGCAGACACTGAAGCTTTCTTT. Translating it yields CASSMFGADTEAFF.

In this sample, this clonotype is medium-sized. The chain is built from TRBV9 and TRBJ2-1; D unresolved. Germline V gene data show CDR1 as SGDLS and CDR2 as YYNGEE. V lost 0 bases, J lost 5 bases, and 12 bases lay in between. The length of the CDR3 is 15 residues. The CDR3 DNA reads as TGTGCCAGCAGCGTAGGATGGAAACAGAACAATGAGCAGTTCTTC. Residues: CASSVGWKQNNEQFF.

This clonotype occurred many times. The chain is built from TRBV25-1 and TRBJ2-5; 13 positions agree with TRBD2. This CDR3 is built from 16 residues. Looked up from germline, CDR1 is MGHDK and CDR2 is SYGVNS. V was pared by 5 bases and J by 0 bases, with 3 bases of the junction left unmatched. DNA for the CDR3: TGTGCCAGCAGTAAGACTAGCGGGGGGTACCAAGAGACCCAGTACTTC. It is translated as CASSKTSGGYQETQYF.

By sample share, this clonotype is medium-sized (0.01 to 0.1%). The genes are TRBV3-1 and TRBJ2-3; D gene uncertain. Germline V gene data show CDR1 as LGHDT and CDR2 as YNNKEL (reference sequence). The V end was cut by 0 bases, the J end by 3 bases, with 10 bases between. The CDR3 contains 15 residues. The CDR3 protein is CASSQDLAGTDTQYF. DNA for the CDR3: TGTGCCAGCAGCCAAGACTTAGCCGGGACAGATACGCAGTATTTT.

Within the sample, this clonotype is medium-sized. V is TRBV30 and J is TRBJ2-7; D is possibly TRBD1 (6 bases). The CDR3 is 12 residues long. Trimming pared 5 bases from V and 3 bases from J, leaving 11 bases between. CDR1 GTSNPN and CDR2 SVGIG come from the germline V gene (reference sequence). The CDR3 is CAWDRQNYEQYF. DNA of the CDR3: TGTGCCTGGGACAGGCAGAACTACGAGCAGTACTTC.

In its sample, this clonotype was seen a few times. V is TRBV28 and J is TRBJ2-7; D not resolved. In germline, CDR1 is MDHEN, CDR2 SYDVKM. This CDR3 region has 14 residues. Trimming took off 4 bases at V and 3 bases at J, with 13 bases between the two ends. Written as DNA, the CDR3 is TGTGCCAGCAGTTCCCGACGGCTCTACTACGAGCAGTACTTC. Encoded protein: CASSSRRLYYEQYF. Full variable domain (missing parts from reference TRBV28 and TRBJ2-7): DVKVTQSSRYLVKRTGEKVFLECVQDMDHENMFWYRQDPGLGLRLIYFSYDVKMKEKGDIPEGYSVSREKKERFSLILESASTNQTSMYLCASSSRRLYYEQYFGPGTRLTVT.

This clonotype has ten or more counts. The rearrangement links TRBV10-3 to TRBJ1-6, with D possibly being TRBD1 (5 bases). The CDR3 length is 16 residues. Germline CDR1 and CDR2: ENHRY and SYGVKD. V dropped 3 bases and J dropped 7 bases, with 16 bases sitting between them. The DNA for the CDR3 is TGTGCCATCAGTGATCAGGGTAGAGAAGTAAATTCACCCCTCCACTTT. Residues: CAISDQGREVNSPLHF.

The table lists this clonotype with a few counts. The genes are TRBV29-1 and TRBJ1-3; D remains ambiguous. The CDR3 is made up of 12 amino acids. The V gene's germline CDR1 is SQVTM and CDR2 ANQGSEA. V gave up 0 bases and J gave up 4 bases, with 4 bases separating them. This CDR3 reads CSVEDLGNTIYF. The CDR3, as DNA: TGCAGCGTTGAAGATCTCGGAAACACCATATATTTT.